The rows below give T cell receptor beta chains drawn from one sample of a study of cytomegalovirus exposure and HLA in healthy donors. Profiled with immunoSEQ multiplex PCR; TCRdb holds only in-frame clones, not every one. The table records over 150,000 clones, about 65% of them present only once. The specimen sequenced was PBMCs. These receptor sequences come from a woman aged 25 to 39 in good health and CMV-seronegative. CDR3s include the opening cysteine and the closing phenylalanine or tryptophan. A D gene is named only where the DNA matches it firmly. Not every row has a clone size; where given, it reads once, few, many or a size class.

DNA: TGTGCCAGCAGTTACTATCCGGGGGGGCTTTACGAGCAGTACTTC
CDR3: CASSYYPGGLYEQYF
D: TRBD2
J: TRBJ2-7
V: TRBV6-5
length: 15
size: -

DNA: TGTGCCAGCAGCGAGGGGACAGGGGGCGAAACAGATACGCAGTATTTT
CDR3: CASSEGTGGETDTQYF
D: TRBD1
J: TRBJ2-3
V: TRBV5-8
length: 16
size: -

DNA: TGTGCCAGCAGCCCCGGGGGAATCAATGAGCAGTTCTTC
CDR3: CASSPGGINEQFF
D: -
J: TRBJ2-1
V: TRBV9
length: 13
size: -

DNA: TGTGCCAGCAGTTACTCACAGCCGAACACCGGGGAGCTGTTTTTT
CDR3: CASSYSQPNTGELFF
D: -
J: TRBJ2-2
V: TRBV6-5
length: 15
size: once

DNA: TGTGCCAGCAGTCTGGGACAGGGGCAGGGCTATGGCTACACCTTC
CDR3: CASSLGQGQGYGYTF
D: TRBD1
J: TRBJ1-2
V: TRBV6-6
length: 15
size: -

DNA: TGTGCCAGCAGCTTGACGGTGGCGGCGAACACTGAAGCTTTCTTT
CDR3: CASSLTVAANTEAFF
D: -
J: TRBJ1-1
V: TRBV7-9
length: 15
size: few

DNA: TGTGCCAGCAGATATTTCAGGGAATCGAACACTGAAGCTTTCTTT
CDR3: CASRYFRESNTEAFF
D: -
J: TRBJ1-1
V: TRBV6-1
length: 15
size: -

DNA: TGTGCCAGCAGCCAAACTACAGGGCTGGCTTGGGACACTGAAGCTTTCTTT
CDR3: CASSQTTGLAWDTEAFF
D: -
J: TRBJ1-1
V: TRBV14
length: 17
size: few

DNA: TGTGCCAGCAGTAGAGGACAGGGGACCTACCATGGCTACACCTTC
CDR3: CASSRGQGTYHGYTF
D: TRBD1
J: TRBJ1-2
V: TRBV27
length: 15
size: -

DNA: TGTGCCAGTAGTCAGACAGGATACTACGAGCAGTACTTC
CDR3: CASSQTGYYEQYF
D: -
J: TRBJ2-7
V: TRBV19
length: 13
size: -

DNA: TGTGCCAGCAGTTTTACAGGGAGAAGGGAGACCCAGTACTTC
CDR3: CASSFTGRRETQYF
D: -
J: TRBJ2-5
V: TRBV5-4
length: 14
size: -

DNA: TGTGCCAGCAGTGCCACTAGCGGGGGAACCTACGAGCAGTACTTC
CDR3: CASSATSGGTYEQYF
D: TRBD2
J: TRBJ2-7
V: TRBV25-1
length: 15
size: -

DNA: TGTGCCAGCAGCTTAGACGGCTCCTACGAGCAGTACTTC
CDR3: CASSLDGSYEQYF
D: -
J: TRBJ2-7
V: TRBV7-9
length: 13
size: -

DNA: TGTGCCAGCAGCTCAGCGAAGGACAGGACGTCCCCCTACGAGCAGTACTTC
CDR3: CASSSAKDRTSPYEQYF
D: TRBD1
J: TRBJ2-7
V: TRBV5-4
length: 17
size: -

DNA: TGTGCCAGCAGAGCCGGGACTAGCGGGATCTACGAGCAGTACTTC
CDR3: CASRAGTSGIYEQYF
D: TRBD2
J: TRBJ2-7
V: TRBV5-4
length: 15
size: -

DNA: TGTGCCAGCAGTTACTTGGAGGGGGCGAAGAACACTGAAGCTTTCTTT
CDR3: CASSYLEGAKNTEAFF
D: TRBD1
J: TRBJ1-1
V: TRBV6-5
length: 16
size: -

DNA: TGTGCCAGCAGCCTAGCCAGCGGGTACTACGAGCAGTACTTC
CDR3: CASSLASGYYEQYF
D: -
J: TRBJ2-7
V: TRBV7-2
length: 14
size: -

DNA: TGCGCCAGCCAGATGATTCCAGCGAACACCGGGGAGCTGTTTTTT
CDR3: CASQMIPANTGELFF
D: -
J: TRBJ2-2
V: TRBV5-1
length: 15
size: -

DNA: TGTGCCAGCAGTGAAATCAGGGGGAATTCACCCCTCCACTTT
CDR3: CASSEIRGNSPLHF
D: TRBD1
J: TRBJ1-6
V: TRBV6-1
length: 14
size: -

DNA: TGTGCCAGCAGTCCGCGGACAGGGGGGATATATGGCTACACCTTC
CDR3: CASSPRTGGIYGYTF
D: TRBD1
J: TRBJ1-2
V: TRBV28
length: 15
size: -

DNA: TGTGCCAGCAGTTATGTCCGGGTTTGGGAAAAACTGTTTTTT
CDR3: CASSYVRVWEKLFF
D: -
J: TRBJ1-4
V: TRBV6-6
length: 14
size: -

DNA: TGCGCCAGCAGCCTCGGGACAGGGGTCGCTGAAGCTTTCTTT
CDR3: CASSLGTGVAEAFF
D: TRBD1
J: TRBJ1-1
V: TRBV4-3
length: 14
size: -

DNA: TGCGCCAGCAGCGGCGAGACAGGGATGTTTGGGGAGACCCAGTACTTC
CDR3: CASSGETGMFGETQYF
D: TRBD1
J: TRBJ2-5
V: TRBV5-1
length: 16
size: -

DNA: TGTGCCAGCACCTCACTGACAGGGTACCATGAGCAGTTCTTC
CDR3: CASTSLTGYHEQFF
D: TRBD1
J: TRBJ2-1
V: TRBV11-2
length: 14
size: -

DNA: TGTGCCAGCAGCATAGCAAGGTCTGGGGCCAACGTCCTGACTTTC
CDR3: CASSIARSGANVLTF
D: -
J: TRBJ2-6
V: TRBV5-8
length: 15
size: -

DNA: TGTGCCAGCAGTTGGACGGGACAGTACCAACCTCTAGCTAACTATGGCTACACCTTC
CDR3: CASSWTGQYQPLANYGYTF
D: TRBD1
J: TRBJ1-2
V: TRBV28
length: 19
size: -

DNA: TGTGCCAGCAGTTTCTTCAGCGGGAGGGGCGTCGAGACCCAGTACTTC
CDR3: CASSFFSGRGVETQYF
D: TRBD2
J: TRBJ2-5
V: TRBV28
length: 16
size: -

DNA: TGTGCCAGCAGCTTCGAGAGTTATAGCACAGATACGCAGTATTTT
CDR3: CASSFESYSTDTQYF
D: -
J: TRBJ2-3
V: TRBV5-6
length: 15
size: few

DNA: TGTGCCAGCAGTGAAGCAACGGGTGGTTTGGAGCCCCAGCATTTT
CDR3: CASSEATGGLEPQHF
D: -
J: TRBJ1-5
V: TRBV2
length: 15
size: -

DNA: TGTGCCAGCAGCCAAGAGCCGGGTGCCTACAATGAGCAGTTCTTC
CDR3: CASSQEPGAYNEQFF
D: -
J: TRBJ2-1
V: TRBV14
length: 15
size: -

DNA: TGTGCCAGCAGCTTTTTCTTGCGGGGCTCCAATCAGCCCCAGCATTTT
CDR3: CASSFFLRGSNQPQHF
D: -
J: TRBJ1-5
V: TRBV5-6
length: 16
size: few

DNA: TGTGCCAGCAGCACCCGGGACAACTCCTACAATGAGCAGTTCTTC
CDR3: CASSTRDNSYNEQFF
D: -
J: TRBJ2-1
V: TRBV11-1
length: 15
size: -

DNA: TGTGCCAGTAGTATGGGGCGGACAGGCTGGGGCTATGGCTACACCTTC
CDR3: CASSMGRTGWGYGYTF
D: TRBD1
J: TRBJ1-2
V: TRBV19
length: 16
size: -

DNA: TGTGCCAGCAGTCACGGACAATCCAATGAGCAGTTCTTC
CDR3: CASSHGQSNEQFF
D: -
J: TRBJ2-1
V: TRBV6-5
length: 13
size: -

DNA: TGTGCCTGGAGTCCCGGGACATCCCGCACCGGGGAGCTGTTTTTT
CDR3: CAWSPGTSRTGELFF
D: -
J: TRBJ2-2
V: TRBV30
length: 15
size: once